This T cell receptor (beta chain) was recovered during a study of T cell responses to AZD1222 COVID-19 vaccine. Measured with immunoSEQ multiplex PCR; TCRdb has only the in-frame clones, and not every one. The repertoire holds about 86,000 clones, with almost 80% as singletons. Deletions cut 11 bases from V and 5 bases from J, with 22 bases between. CDR1 and CDR2 (germline): SGHDN, FVKESK. The CDR3 runs to 15 residues. This clone has only a few counts. The sequences come from peripheral blood, collected on day 0 of AZD1222 vaccination. This rearrangement joins TRBV14 to TRBJ1-5; maybe TRBD1 (5 bases). The source of this sequence is an adult in good health. The DNA of the CDR3 is TGTGCCGGACAAAAGGGGCGCCTGAATTATCAGCCCCAGCATTTT. It encodes CAGQKGRLNYQPQHF.